The 9 T cell receptor beta chains reported below all come from one sample, sequenced in a study of cytotoxic CD8 clonotypes in ibrutinib-treated CLL. Sequencing used immunoSEQ multiplex PCR; TCRdb keeps in-frame clones, though not all of them. The sample has some 80,000 clones; 79% are singletons. The sequences come from PBMCs, collected after 12 months of ibrutinib treatment. All receptors derive from a human donor with chronic lymphocytic leukemia.

The chain combines TRBV7-9 with TRBJ1-2; no clear D. The CDR3 runs to 13 residues. Trimming removed 3 bases at V and 8 bases at J, with 13 bases between. Germline values: CDR1 SEHNR, CDR2 FQNEAQ (reference sequence). Written as DNA, the CDR3 is TGTGCCAGCAGCTTCCCCTTGAGGGTGGGCTACACCTTC. This gives the protein CASSFPLRVGYTF.

The genes are TRBV7-9 and TRBJ2-3; 7 positions match TRBD1. Germline CDR1 and CDR2: SEHNR and FQNEAQ (reference sequence). This CDR3 contains 15 residues. Trimming removed 1 base from V and 0 bases from J; junction bases left unmatched: 1. The CDR3 region has the DNA TGTGCCAGCAGCTTAGGGGGACAGAGCACAGATACGCAGTATTTT. Translating it yields CASSLGGQSTDTQYF.

This rearrangement joins TRBV11-1 to TRBJ2-7; D perhaps matches TRBD1 (5 bases). CDR1 and CDR2 (germline): SGHAT, FQDESV (reference sequence). The CDR3 runs to 13 residues. Trimming pared 4 bases from V and 3 bases from J, leaving 10 bases between. The CDR3 here is CASSYQTDYEQYF. The CDR3 region has the DNA TGTGCCAGCAGCTACCAGACAGACTACGAGCAGTACTTC.

V and J are TRBV27 and TRBJ1-1; tentatively, D is TRBD1 (6 bases). V lost 4 bases, J lost 1 base, and 16 bases lay in between. The germline V gene encodes CDR1 MNHEY and CDR2 SMNVEV (reference sequence). The CDR3 contains 16 residues. CDR3: CASSSIRDNQNTEAFF. The CDR3, as DNA: TGTGCCAGCAGTTCCATACGGGACAACCAGAACACTGAAGCTTTCTTT.

CDR3 nucleotides: TGCGCCAGCAGCTTGGGGGCAGCCGCAAAAGCTTTCTTT. It is translated as CASSLGAAAKAFF. The J gene is TRBJ1-1, the V gene TRBV5-1; no clear D gene. Germline V gene data show CDR1 as SGHRS and CDR2 as YFSETQ. V lost 0 bases and J 9 bases, leaving 12 bases between the germline ends. CDR3 size: 13 residues.

Here the CDR3 reads CASSQYRGPGNTIYF. Written as DNA, the CDR3 is TGTGCCAGCTCACAATACAGGGGGCCTGGAAACACCATATATTTT. The V gene is TRBV18, the J gene TRBJ1-3, with 9 bases fitting TRBD1. Trimming cost V 4 bases and J 2 bases; bases outside gene matches: 3. CDR1 and CDR2 (germline): KGHSH, LQKENI. The CDR3 extends over 15 amino acids.

The chain has TRBV7-2 and TRBJ1-2; D is unresolved. V was trimmed by 3 bases and J by 4 bases, leaving 15 bases between them. Germline CDR1 reads SGHTA; CDR2 reads FQGNSA. The CDR3 contains 15 residues. The CDR3 region has the DNA TGTGCCAGCAGCTTTGGGGATTCTGAGGGCTATGGCTACACCTTC. Its protein is CASSFGDSEGYGYTF. The complete variable domain, with remaining parts taken from reference TRBV7-2 and TRBJ1-2, reads GAGVSQSPSNKVTEKGKDVELRCDPISGHTALYWYRQSLGQGLEFLIYFQGNSAPDKSGLPSDRFSAERTGGSVSTLTIQRTQQEDSAVYLCASSFGDSEGYGYTFGSGTRLTVV.

V gene TRBV7-6 combines with J gene TRBJ1-1; D unclear. CDR1 is SGHVS and CDR2 is FNYEAQ in the germline V gene. CDR3 length equals 15 residues. Between the trimmed V and J ends, which lost 1 base and 0 bases, there was a span of 9 bases. DNA for the CDR3: TGTGCCAGCAGCTTAGACGCATACCTGAACACTGAAGCTTTCTTT. Amino acid sequence: CASSLDAYLNTEAFF.

A word on this clone: Relative to the germline gene, one junction end is altered; a read error may explain this. The rearrangement links TRBV7-8 to TRBJ2-7, with 9 bases identical to TRBD1. Germline V lookup: CDR1 SGHVS, CDR2 FQNEAQ. The CDR3 consists of 15 residues. The CDR3 nucleotides are TGTGCCAGCAGCCCCGGGACAGGGTACTCCCACGAGCAGTACTTC. Its translation is CASSPGTGYSHEQYF.